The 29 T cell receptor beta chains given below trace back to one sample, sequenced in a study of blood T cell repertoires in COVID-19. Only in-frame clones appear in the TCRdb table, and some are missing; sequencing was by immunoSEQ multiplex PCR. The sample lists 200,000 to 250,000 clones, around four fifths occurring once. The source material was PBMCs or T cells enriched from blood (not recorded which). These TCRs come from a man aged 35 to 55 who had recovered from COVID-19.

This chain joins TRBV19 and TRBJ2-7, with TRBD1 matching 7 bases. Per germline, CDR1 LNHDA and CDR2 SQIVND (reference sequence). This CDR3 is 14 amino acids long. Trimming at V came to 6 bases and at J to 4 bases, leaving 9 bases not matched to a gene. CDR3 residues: CASSPKGAMYEQYF. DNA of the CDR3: TGTGCCAGTAGCCCGAAGGGGGCCATGTACGAGCAGTACTTC.

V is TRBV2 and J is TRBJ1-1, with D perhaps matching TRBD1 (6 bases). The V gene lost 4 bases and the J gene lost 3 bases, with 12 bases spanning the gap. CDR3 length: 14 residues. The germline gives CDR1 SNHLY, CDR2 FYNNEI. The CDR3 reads CASSVRGTDTEAFF. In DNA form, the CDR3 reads TGTGCCAGCAGTGTTAGGGGGACCGACACTGAAGCTTTCTTT.

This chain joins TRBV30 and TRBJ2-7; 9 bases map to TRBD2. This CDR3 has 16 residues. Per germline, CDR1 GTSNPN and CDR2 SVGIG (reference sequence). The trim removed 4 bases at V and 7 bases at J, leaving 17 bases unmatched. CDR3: CAWTGGGEERIGEQYF. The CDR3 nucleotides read TGTGCCTGGACCGGCGGGGGGGAGGAACGGATTGGGGAGCAGTACTTC. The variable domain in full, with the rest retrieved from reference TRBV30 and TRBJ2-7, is SQTIHQWPATLVQPVGSPLSLECTVEGTSNPNLYWYRQAAGRGLQLLFYSVGIGQISSEVPQNLSASRPQDRQFILSSKKLLLSDSGFYLCAWTGGGEERIGEQYFGPGTRLTVT.

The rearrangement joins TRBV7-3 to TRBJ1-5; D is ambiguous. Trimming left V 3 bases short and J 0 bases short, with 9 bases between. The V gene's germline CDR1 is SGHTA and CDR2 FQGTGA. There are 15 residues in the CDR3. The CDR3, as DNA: TGTGCCAGCAGCTTGGGCAGTAATAGCAATCAGCCCCAGCATTTT. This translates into CASSLGSNSNQPQHF. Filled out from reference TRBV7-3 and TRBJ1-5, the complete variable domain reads GAGVSQTPSNKVTEKGKYVELRCDPISGHTALYWYRQSLGQGPEFLIYFQGTGAADDSGLPNDRFFAVRPEGSVSTLKIQRTERGDSAVYLCASSLGSNSNQPQHFGDGTRLSIL.

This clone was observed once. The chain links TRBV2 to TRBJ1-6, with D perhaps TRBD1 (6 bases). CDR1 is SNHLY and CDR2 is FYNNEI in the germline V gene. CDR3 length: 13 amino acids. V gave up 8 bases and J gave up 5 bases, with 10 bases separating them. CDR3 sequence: CASGAGDNSPLHF. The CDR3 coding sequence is TGTGCCAGCGGGGCAGGGGATAATTCACCCCTCCACTTT.

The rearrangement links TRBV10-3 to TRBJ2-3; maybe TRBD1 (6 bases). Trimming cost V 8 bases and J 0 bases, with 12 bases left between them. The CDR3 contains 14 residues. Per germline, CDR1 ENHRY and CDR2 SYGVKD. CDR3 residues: CAIQGQTSTDTQYF. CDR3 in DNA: TGTGCCATCCAGGGGCAAACTAGCACAGATACGCAGTATTTT.

Here the CDR3 DNA reads TGTGCCAGCAGTGAACGCGGTACTCACCCTTACTATGGCTACACCTTC. Its protein product is CASSERGTHPYYGYTF. The V call is TRBV6-1, the J call TRBJ1-2; D remains unclear. Germline V gives CDR1 MNHNS, CDR2 SASEGT. This CDR3 is 16 amino acids long. Trimming removed 2 bases at V and 3 bases at J, with 16 bases between.

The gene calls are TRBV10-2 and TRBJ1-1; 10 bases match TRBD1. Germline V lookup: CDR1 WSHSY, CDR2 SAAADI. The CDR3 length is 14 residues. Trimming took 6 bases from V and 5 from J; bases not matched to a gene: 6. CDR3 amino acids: CASREGQGRTEAFF. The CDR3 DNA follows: TGCGCCAGCAGAGAGGGACAGGGGAGGACTGAAGCTTTCTTT.

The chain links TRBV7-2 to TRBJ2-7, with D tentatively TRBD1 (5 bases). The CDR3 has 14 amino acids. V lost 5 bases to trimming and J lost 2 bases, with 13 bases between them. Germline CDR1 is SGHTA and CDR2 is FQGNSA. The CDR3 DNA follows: TGTGCCAGCAGCATCCAGGGTAGGACCTACGAGCAGTACTTC. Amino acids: CASSIQGRTYEQYF. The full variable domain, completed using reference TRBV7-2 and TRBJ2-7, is GAGVSQSPSNKVTEKGKDVELRCDPISGHTALYWYRQSLGQGLEFLIYFQGNSAPDKSGLPSDRFSAERTGGSVSTLTIQRTQQEDSAVYLCASSIQGRTYEQYFGPGTRLTVT.

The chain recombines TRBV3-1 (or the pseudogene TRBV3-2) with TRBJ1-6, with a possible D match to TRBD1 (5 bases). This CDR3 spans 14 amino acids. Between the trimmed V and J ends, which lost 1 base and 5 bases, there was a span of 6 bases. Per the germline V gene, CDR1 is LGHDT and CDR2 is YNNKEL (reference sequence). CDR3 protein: CASSQAGHNSPLHF. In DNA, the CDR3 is TGTGCCAGCAGCCAAGCAGGGCATAATTCACCCCTCCACTTT.

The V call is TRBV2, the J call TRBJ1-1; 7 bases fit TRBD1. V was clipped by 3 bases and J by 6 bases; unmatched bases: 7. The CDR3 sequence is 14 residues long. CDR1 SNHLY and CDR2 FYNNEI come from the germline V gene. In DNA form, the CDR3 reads TGTGCCAGCAGTGATACGGGACAGAGGGCTGAAGCTTTCTTT. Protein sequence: CASSDTGQRAEAFF.

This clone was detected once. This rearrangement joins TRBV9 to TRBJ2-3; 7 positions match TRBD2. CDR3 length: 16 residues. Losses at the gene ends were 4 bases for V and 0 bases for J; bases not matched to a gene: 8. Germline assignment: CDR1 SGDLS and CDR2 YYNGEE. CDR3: CASSTPSGISTDTQYF. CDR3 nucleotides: TGTGCCAGCAGCACACCGAGCGGGATTAGCACAGATACGCAGTATTTT.

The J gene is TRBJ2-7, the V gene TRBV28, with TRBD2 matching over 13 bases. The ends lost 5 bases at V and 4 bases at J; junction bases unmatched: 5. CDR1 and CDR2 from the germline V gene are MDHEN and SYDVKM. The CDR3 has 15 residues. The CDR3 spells CASSKTSGGRYEQYF. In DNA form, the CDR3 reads TGTGCCAGCAGTAAGACTAGCGGGGGGCGTTACGAGCAGTACTTC.

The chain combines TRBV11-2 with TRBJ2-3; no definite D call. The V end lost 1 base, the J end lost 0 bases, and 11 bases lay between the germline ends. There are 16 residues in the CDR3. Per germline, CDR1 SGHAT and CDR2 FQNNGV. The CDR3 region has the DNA TGTGCCAGCAGCTTAGGAACGGCGGCTAGCACAGATACGCAGTATTTT. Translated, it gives CASSLGTAASTDTQYF.

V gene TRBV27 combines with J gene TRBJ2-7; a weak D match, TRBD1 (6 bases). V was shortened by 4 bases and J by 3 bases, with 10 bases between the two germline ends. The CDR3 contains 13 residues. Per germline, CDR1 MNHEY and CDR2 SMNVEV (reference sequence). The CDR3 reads CASSSGQNYEQYF. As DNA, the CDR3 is TGTGCCAGCAGTTCAGGACAGAACTACGAGCAGTACTTC.

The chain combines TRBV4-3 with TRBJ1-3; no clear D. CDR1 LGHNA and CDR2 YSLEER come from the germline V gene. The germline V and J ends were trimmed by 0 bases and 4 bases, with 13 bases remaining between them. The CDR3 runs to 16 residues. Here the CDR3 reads CASSQDGHSAGNTIYF. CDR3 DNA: TGCGCCAGCAGCCAAGATGGGCATTCGGCAGGAAACACCATATATTTT.

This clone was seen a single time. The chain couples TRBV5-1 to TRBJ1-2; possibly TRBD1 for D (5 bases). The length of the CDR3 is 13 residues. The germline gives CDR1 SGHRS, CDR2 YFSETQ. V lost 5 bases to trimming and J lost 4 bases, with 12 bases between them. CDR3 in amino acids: CASSSGGFYGYTF. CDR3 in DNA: TGCGCCAGCAGTTCGGGGGGATTCTATGGCTACACCTTC.

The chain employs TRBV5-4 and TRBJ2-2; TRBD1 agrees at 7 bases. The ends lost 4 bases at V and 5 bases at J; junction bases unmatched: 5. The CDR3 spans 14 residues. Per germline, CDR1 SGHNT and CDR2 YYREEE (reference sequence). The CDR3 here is CASSRGTETGELFF. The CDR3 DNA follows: TGTGCCAGCAGCAGAGGGACAGAAACCGGGGAGCTGTTTTTT.

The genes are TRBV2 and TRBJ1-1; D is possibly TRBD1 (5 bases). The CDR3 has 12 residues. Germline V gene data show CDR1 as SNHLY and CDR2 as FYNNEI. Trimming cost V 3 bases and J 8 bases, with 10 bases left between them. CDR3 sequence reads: CASSELGVEAFF. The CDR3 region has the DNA TGTGCCAGCAGTGAGCTAGGGGTCGAAGCTTTCTTT.

The CDR3 reads CASSLGGEAVNEQFF. The CDR3 coding sequence is TGTGCCAGCAGCTTGGGCGGGGAAGCGGTCAATGAGCAGTTCTTC. The chain has TRBV5-4 and TRBJ2-1, with D possibly being TRBD2 (6 bases). The CDR3 sequence is 15 residues long. Trimming pared 0 bases from V and 6 bases from J, leaving 13 bases between. Looked up from germline, CDR1 is SGHNT and CDR2 is YYREEE (reference sequence).

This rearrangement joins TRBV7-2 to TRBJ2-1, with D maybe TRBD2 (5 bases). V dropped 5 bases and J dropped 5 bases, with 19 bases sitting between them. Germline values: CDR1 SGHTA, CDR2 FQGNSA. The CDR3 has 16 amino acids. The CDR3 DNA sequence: TGTGCCAGCAGCATCCTTAGCGACCAAAACGACAATGAGCAGTTCTTC. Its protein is CASSILSDQNDNEQFF.

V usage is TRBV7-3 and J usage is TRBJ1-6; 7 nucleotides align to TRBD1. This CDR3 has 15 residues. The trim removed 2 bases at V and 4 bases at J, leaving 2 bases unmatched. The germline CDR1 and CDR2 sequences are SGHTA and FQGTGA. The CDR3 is CASSLGRGYNSPLHF. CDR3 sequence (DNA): TGTGCCAGCAGCTTAGGCAGGGGGTATAATTCACCCCTCCACTTT. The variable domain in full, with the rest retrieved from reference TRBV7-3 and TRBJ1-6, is GAGVSQTPSNKVTEKGKYVELRCDPISGHTALYWYRQSLGQGPEFLIYFQGTGAADDSGLPNDRFFAVRPEGSVSTLKIQRTERGDSAVYLCASSLGRGYNSPLHFGNGTRLTVT.

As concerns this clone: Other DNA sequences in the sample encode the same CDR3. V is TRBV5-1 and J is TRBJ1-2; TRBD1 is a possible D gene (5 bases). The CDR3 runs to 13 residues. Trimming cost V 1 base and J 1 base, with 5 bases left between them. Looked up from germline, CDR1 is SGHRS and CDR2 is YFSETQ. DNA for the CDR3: TGCGCCAGCAGCTTGAGGGGTAACTATGGCTACACCTTC. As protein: CASSLRGNYGYTF.

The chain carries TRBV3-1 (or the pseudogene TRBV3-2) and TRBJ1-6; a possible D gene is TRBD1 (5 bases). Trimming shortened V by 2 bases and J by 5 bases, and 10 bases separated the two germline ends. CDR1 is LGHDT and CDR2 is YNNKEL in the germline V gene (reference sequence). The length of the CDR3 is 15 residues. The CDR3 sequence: CASSQLDSHNSPLHF. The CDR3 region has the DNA TGTGCCAGCAGCCAACTCGACAGTCATAATTCACCCCTCCACTTT.

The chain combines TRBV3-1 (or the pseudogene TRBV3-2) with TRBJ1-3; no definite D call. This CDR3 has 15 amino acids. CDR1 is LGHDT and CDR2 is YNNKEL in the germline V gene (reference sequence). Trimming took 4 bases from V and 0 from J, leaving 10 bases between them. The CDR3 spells CASSRERPSGNTIYF. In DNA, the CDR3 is TGTGCCAGCAGCCGGGAGAGGCCCTCTGGAAACACCATATATTTT.

CDR3 in DNA: TGCGCCAGCAGCTCCTCATCGCGGAAAGATAATGAAAAACTGTTTTTT. This translates into CASSSSSRKDNEKLFF. The V gene is TRBV5-1, the J gene TRBJ1-4, with D unclear. V was cut by 3 bases and J by 4 bases, with 16 bases left in between. Germline loops: CDR1 SGHRS, CDR2 YFSETQ. CDR3 length equals 16 residues.

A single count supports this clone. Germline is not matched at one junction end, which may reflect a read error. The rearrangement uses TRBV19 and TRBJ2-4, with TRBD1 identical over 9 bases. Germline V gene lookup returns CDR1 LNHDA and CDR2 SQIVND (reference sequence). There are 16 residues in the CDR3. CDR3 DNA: TGTGCCAGTAGTCTAGACAAAGGGACAGGGTGGGACATTCAGTACTTC. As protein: CASSLDKGTGWDIQYF. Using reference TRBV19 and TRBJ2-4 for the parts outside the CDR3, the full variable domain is DGGITQSPKYLFRKEGQNVTLSCEQNLNHDAMYWYRQDPGQGLRLIYYSQIVNDFQKGDIAEGYSVSREKKESFPLTVTSAQKNPTAFYLCASSLDKGTGWDIQYFGAGTRLSVL.

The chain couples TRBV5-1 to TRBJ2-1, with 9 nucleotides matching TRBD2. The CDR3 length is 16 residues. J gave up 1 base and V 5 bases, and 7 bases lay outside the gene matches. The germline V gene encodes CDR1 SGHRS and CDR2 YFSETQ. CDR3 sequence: CASRRIAGDSYNEQFF. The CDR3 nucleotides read TGCGCCAGCAGACGCATAGCGGGAGATTCCTACAATGAGCAGTTCTTC. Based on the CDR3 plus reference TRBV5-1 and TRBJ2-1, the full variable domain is KAGVTQTPRYLIKTRGQQVTLSCSPISGHRSVSWYQQTPGQGLQFLFEYFSETQRNKGNFPGRFSGRQFSNSRSEMNVSTLELGDSALYLCASRRIAGDSYNEQFFGPGTRLTVL.

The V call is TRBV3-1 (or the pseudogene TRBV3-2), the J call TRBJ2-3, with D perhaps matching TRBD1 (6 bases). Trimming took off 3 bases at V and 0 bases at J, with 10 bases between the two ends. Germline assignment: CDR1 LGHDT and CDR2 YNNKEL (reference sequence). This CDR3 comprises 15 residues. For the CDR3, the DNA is TGTGCCAGCAGCCAGGGGGACACCAGCACAGATACGCAGTATTTT. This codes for CASSQGDTSTDTQYF.